One and the same sample provided the 19 T cell receptor beta chains below, sequenced in a study of sequential checkpoint blockade in melanoma. Treatment defined: randomized to nivolumab then ipilimumab (arm A) or the reverse (arm B). Measured with immunoSEQ multiplex PCR; TCRdb has only the in-frame clones, and not every one. This table holds 2,000 to 2,500 clones, around a quarter found once. The sample was tumor tissue (inferred from file names), taken from a patient given nivolumab and ipilimumab in sequence. Receptors originate from a human donor with melanoma.

This clone came up a few times. The chain uses TRBV6-8 and TRBJ2-7; D may be TRBD1 (6 bases). In germline, CDR1 is MNHGY, CDR2 SAAAGT. Trimming took 5 bases from V and 1 from J, leaving 9 bases between them. The CDR3 totals 13 residues. CDR3 sequence (DNA): TGTGCCAGCAGTCCAGGGGTATCCTACGAGCAGTACTTC. Translating it yields CASSPGVSYEQYF.

This clone was detected a few times. The rearrangement joins TRBV23-1 to TRBJ1-3; D not certain. TRBV23-1 is assigned to the ORF class and has an uncertain function. Between the trimmed V and J ends, which lost 6 bases and 0 bases, there was a span of 12 bases. This CDR3 is 15 amino acids long. CDR3 sequence: CASSQLGPSGNTIYF. CDR3 DNA: TGCGCCAGCAGCCAACTGGGCCCCTCTGGAAACACCATATATTTT.

V and J are TRBV29-1 and TRBJ1-2; D remains unclear. V lost 4 bases, J lost 3 bases, and 9 bases lay in between. CDR1 SQVTM and CDR2 ANQGSEA come from the germline V gene. This CDR3 is 12 amino acids long. CDR3 sequence reads: CSVGTEDYGYTF. CDR3 bases: TGCAGCGTTGGGACTGAAGACTATGGCTACACCTTC.

The rearrangement uses TRBV11-3 and TRBJ2-7; TRBD1 might be the D (5 bases). Germline CDR1 SGHNT, CDR2 YENEEA. V dropped 5 bases and J dropped 6 bases, with 17 bases sitting between them. The CDR3 has 14 residues. Here the CDR3 DNA reads TGTGCCAGCAGCCGCCTTTTCGGTAGGGGCGAGCAGTACTTC. Translation gives CASSRLFGRGEQYF.

By proportion, this clone is medium-sized (0.01 to 0.1%). The rearrangement joins TRBV6-8 to TRBJ2-1, with D perhaps matching TRBD2 (6 bases). The CDR3 is 17 residues long. Germline values: CDR1 MNHGY, CDR2 SAAAGT. With 5 bases removed from V and 0 bases from J, the gap between germline ends came to 17 bases. The CDR3 DNA reads as TGTGCCAGCAGTCCTCGTACCCGGGGGACCTCCTACAATGAGCAGTTCTTC. This translates into CASSPRTRGTSYNEQFF.

This clone rates as medium-sized (0.01 to 0.1%). The rearrangement links TRBV11-3 to TRBJ1-1, with TRBD1 matching over 7 bases. Germline V gene sequence: CDR1 SGHNT, CDR2 YENEEA. Trimming took 5 bases from V and 1 from J; bases not matched to a gene: 10. CDR3 size: 16 residues. The CDR3: CASSPTPGTANTEAFF. The CDR3 DNA is TGTGCCAGCAGCCCCACCCCAGGGACAGCGAACACTGAAGCTTTCTTT.

This clone is deemed medium-sized (0.01 to 0.1%). The chain is built from TRBV5-3 and TRBJ1-3; no definite D call. TRBV5-3 is given ORF status, its function remaining uncertain. Trimming took 0 bases from V and 3 from J, leaving 7 bases between them. The CDR3 loop spans 14 amino acids. CDR3 sequence reads: CARSLDSFGNTIYF. The DNA for the CDR3 is TGTGCCAGAAGCTTGGACAGTTTTGGAAACACCATATATTTT.

This clone is medium-sized. V gene TRBV23-1 combines with J gene TRBJ1-4, with 10 bases identical to TRBD1. TRBV23-1 is an ORF; its function is uncertain. There are 16 residues in the CDR3. After removal of 6 bases from V and 7 bases from J, the junction contained 11 bases not matched to a gene. This CDR3 reads CASSQDPRTGGEKLFF. The DNA for the CDR3 is TGCGCCAGCAGCCAAGATCCAAGGACAGGGGGTGAAAAACTGTTTTTT.

The V call is TRBV6-7, the J call TRBJ1-1; D gene uncertain. TRBV6-7 carries the ORF label, with uncertain function. Trimming took off 8 bases at V and 1 base at J, with 5 bases between the two ends. The CDR3 is 11 amino acids. CDR3 sequence: CASGRNTEAFF. CDR3 DNA: TGTGCCAGCGGCAGGAACACTGAAGCTTTCTTT.

The CDR3 sequence is CASRTGSEEKLFF. Written as DNA, the CDR3 is TGCGCCAGCCGGACAGGGAGTGAGGAAAAACTGTTTTTT. The rearrangement links TRBV23-1 to TRBJ1-4; 8 nucleotides line up with TRBD1. TRBV23-1 is classed as an ORF, of uncertain function. V gave up 8 bases and J gave up 8 bases; unmatched junction bases: 7. This CDR3 has 13 amino acids.

This chain connects TRBV9 to TRBJ2-2; 8 nucleotides align to TRBD1. With 7 bases clipped from V and 4 bases from J, the junction kept 9 bases outside the gene matches. This CDR3 has 15 residues. Per the germline V gene, CDR1 is SGDLS and CDR2 is YYNGEE. CDR3: CASSPRGPGTGELFF. The CDR3 DNA is TGTGCCAGCTCCCCCAGGGGGCCGGGCACCGGGGAGCTGTTTTTT.

This clone showed up just a few times. The chain couples TRBV11-3 to TRBJ1-1; 8 bases agree with TRBD1. CDR3 length: 16 residues. The germline V gene has CDR1 SGHNT and CDR2 YENEEA. With 5 bases clipped from V and 4 bases from J, the junction kept 12 bases outside the gene matches. CDR3 sequence reads: CASSNTGGVSSTEAFF. The CDR3 DNA reads as TGTGCCAGCAGCAATACAGGGGGGGTTTCGAGCACTGAAGCTTTCTTT.

V gene TRBV19 combines with J gene TRBJ2-7; D call uncertain. CDR1 and CDR2 (germline): LNHDA, SQIVND (reference sequence). The CDR3 sequence is 15 residues long. V was clipped by 3 bases and J by 0 bases, with 12 bases between them. The CDR3 region has the DNA TGTGCCAGTAGTATGAGCGCAATGAGCTCCTACGAGCAGTACTTC. This encodes CASSMSAMSSYEQYF.

Only a few counts were recorded for this clone. The V call is TRBV18, the J call TRBJ2-2; 12 bases line up with TRBD2. V lost 7 bases and J lost 7; bases outside the gene matches: 7. This CDR3 comprises 15 residues. CDR1 is KGHSH and CDR2 is LQKENI in the germline V gene. The CDR3 region has the DNA TGTGCCAGCTTAAGACTAGCGGGGGAGGGCGGGGAGCTGTTTTTT. Its protein is CASLRLAGEGGELFF. The full variable domain, its missing parts supplied by reference TRBV18 and TRBJ2-2, is NAGVMQNPRHLVRRRGQEARLRCSPMKGHSHVYWYRQLPEEGLKFMVYLQKENIIDESGMPKERFSAEFPKEGPSILRIQQVVRGDSAAYFCASLRLAGEGGELFFGEGSRLTVL.

This clone appeared a few times. The CDR3 DNA sequence: TGTGCCAGCTCACTCGTAGGAAATAGCAATCAGCCCCAGCATTTT. Its protein is CASSLVGNSNQPQHF. This chain joins TRBV18 and TRBJ1-5; D uncertain. This CDR3 has 15 amino acids. Trimming took 4 bases from V and 0 from J, leaving 10 bases between them. Germline V gene sequence: CDR1 KGHSH, CDR2 LQKENI.

This clone was seen more than once but under ten times. The chain links TRBV11-3 to TRBJ1-1, with D hard to call. This CDR3 has 15 amino acids. Trimming stripped 8 bases from V and 7 bases from J, with 23 bases between. Germline V CDR1 and CDR2: SGHNT, YENEEA. The CDR3 protein is CASSSIQLLTFEAFF. DNA of the CDR3: TGTGCCAGCTCCTCAATCCAGCTACTTACCTTTGAAGCTTTCTTT. The variable domain in full, with the rest retrieved from reference TRBV11-3 and TRBJ1-1, is EAGVVQSPRYKIIEKKQPVAFWCNPISGHNTLYWYLQNLGQGPELLIRYENEEAVDDSQLPKDRFSAERLKGVDSTLKIQPAELGDSAVYLCASSSIQLLTFEAFFGQGTRLTVV.

By share of the sample, this clone is large. The gene calls are TRBV30 and TRBJ1-1; TRBD1 matches at 8 bases. The CDR3 loop spans 14 amino acids. The V gene's germline CDR1 is GTSNPN and CDR2 SVGIG (reference sequence). The V gene end was trimmed by 4 bases and the J gene end by 5 bases; junction bases not matched to a gene: 9. CDR3 coding DNA: TGTGCCTGGAACCTGGGACAGGTTCTTACTGAAGCTTTCTTT. Its protein is CAWNLGQVLTEAFF.

The chain links TRBV23-1 to TRBJ2-7, with 9 bases lining up with TRBD1. TRBV23-1 belongs to the ORF category, with a function that is uncertain. With V trimmed by 5 bases and J by 1 base, 6 bases remained unmatched. This CDR3 has 15 residues. The CDR3 region has the DNA TGCGCCAGCAGTTTAGGACAGGGGCCGTCCTACGAGCAGTACTTC. As protein: CASSLGQGPSYEQYF.

This clone was found a few times. The chain joins TRBV30 to TRBJ2-7; 8 bases agree with TRBD1. V dropped 4 bases and J dropped 2; count of bases not matched to a gene: 10. Looked up from germline, CDR1 is GTSNPN and CDR2 is SVGIG (reference sequence). The CDR3 length is 15 residues. The CDR3 loop reads CAWNGRQGKPYEQYF. CDR3 sequence (DNA): TGTGCCTGGAATGGAAGACAGGGGAAACCCTACGAGCAGTACTTC.